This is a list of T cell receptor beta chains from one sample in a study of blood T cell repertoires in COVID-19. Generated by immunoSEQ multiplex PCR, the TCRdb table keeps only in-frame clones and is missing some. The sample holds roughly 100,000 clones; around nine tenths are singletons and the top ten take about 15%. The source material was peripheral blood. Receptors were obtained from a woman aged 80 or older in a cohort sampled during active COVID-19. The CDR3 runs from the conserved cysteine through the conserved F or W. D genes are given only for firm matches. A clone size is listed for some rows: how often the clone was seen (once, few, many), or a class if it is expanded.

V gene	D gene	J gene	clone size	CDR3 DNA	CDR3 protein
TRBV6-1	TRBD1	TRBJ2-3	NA	TGTGCCAGCAGTGAAACAGGGGGTTCAGCAGATACGCAGTATTTT	CASSETGGSADTQYF
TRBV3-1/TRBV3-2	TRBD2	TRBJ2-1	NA	TGTGCCAGCAGCCCCTCGGCTAGCGGGGGAACCATCTCCTACAATGAGCAGTTCTTC	CASSPSASGGTISYNEQFF
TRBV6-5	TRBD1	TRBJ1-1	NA	TGTGCCAGCAGGTACGGGACAGGATTATTGAACACTGAAGCTTTCTTT	CASRYGTGLLNTEAFF
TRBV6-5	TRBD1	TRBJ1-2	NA	TGTGCCAGCAGCGCCGGGACAGGGGGCGGCGGTGGCTACACCTTC	CASSAGTGGGGGYTF
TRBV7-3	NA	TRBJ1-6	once	TGTGCCAGCAGCTTAAGAGAAACAGGAAGGAATTCACCCCTCCACTTT	CASSLRETGRNSPLHF
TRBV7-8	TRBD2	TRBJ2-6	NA	TGTGCCAGCAGCTCCCTCGGGGGGGCTGGGGCCAACGTCCTGACTTTC	CASSSLGGAGANVLTF
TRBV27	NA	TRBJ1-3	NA	TGTGCCAGCAGTTTGGGGGCCCGCGGAAACACCATATATTTT	CASSLGARGNTIYF
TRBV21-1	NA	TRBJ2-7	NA	TGTGCCAGCAGCAAGCACGGGGACAGGGGAGGAAATGTTTACTTC	CASSKHGDRGGNVYF
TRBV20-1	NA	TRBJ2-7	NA	TGCAGTGCTAGAGACAACGAGCAGTACTTC	CSARDNEQYF
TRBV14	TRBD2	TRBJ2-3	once	TGTGCCAGCAGCCGAACTAGCGGACCCACAGATACGCAGTATTTT	CASSRTSGPTDTQYF
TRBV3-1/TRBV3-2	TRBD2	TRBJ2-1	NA	TGTGCCAGCAGCGGAGTGGGGGGACTAGGGGCCCCCAATGAGCAGTTCTTC	CASSGVGGLGAPNEQFF
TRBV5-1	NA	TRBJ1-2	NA	TGCGCCAGCAGTGCTTACGGGCCTAACAGGTTCTACACCTTC	CASSAYGPNRFYTF
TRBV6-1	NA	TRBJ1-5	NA	TGTGCCAGCAGTGGAGCAACCGGGGGACCGAATCAGCCCCAGCATTTT	CASSGATGGPNQPQHF
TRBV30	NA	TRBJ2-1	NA	TGTGCCTGGAGGATGAGCGGTACGCCTGAGCAGTTCTTC	CAWRMSGTPEQFF
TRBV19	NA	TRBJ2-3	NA	TGTGCCAGTAGGTTCGGCCTAGGCAGCACAGATACGCAGTATTTT	CASRFGLGSTDTQYF
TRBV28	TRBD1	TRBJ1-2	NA	TGTGCCAGCATGAGTGGGGACAGGGTGAACTATGGCTACACCTTC	CASMSGDRVNYGYTF
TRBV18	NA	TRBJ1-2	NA	TGTGCCAGCTCACCAGAGGGAGTCCAAATCCTCTTC	CASSPEGVQILF
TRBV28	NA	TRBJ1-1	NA	TGTGCCAGCAGTCAGAACACTGAAGCTTTCTTT	CASSQNTEAFF
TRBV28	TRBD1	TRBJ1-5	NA	TGTGCCAGCAGTTCTCCGGGACAGGGCAATCAGCCCCAGCATTTT	CASSSPGQGNQPQHF
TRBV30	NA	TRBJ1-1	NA	TGTGCCTGGAGTGTTGGAGGGAACACTGAAGCTTTCTTT	CAWSVGGNTEAFF
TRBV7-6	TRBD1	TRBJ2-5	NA	TGTGCCAGCAGCCCACAGGGGGCGTCGAATTTCCAGCGGACCCAGTACTTC	CASSPQGASNFQRTQYF
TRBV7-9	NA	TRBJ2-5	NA	TGTGCCAGCAGCTTAGAAGCGGGCCTTGCGGAGGAGACCCAGTACTTC	CASSLEAGLAEETQYF
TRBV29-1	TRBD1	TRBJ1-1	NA	TGCAGCGTTGAGGGACAGGGGAGGACTGAAGCTTTCTTT	CSVEGQGRTEAFF
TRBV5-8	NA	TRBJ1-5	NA	TGTGCCAGCAGTCAAGACGGACAGAGCCATCAGCCCCAGCATTTT	CASSQDGQSHQPQHF
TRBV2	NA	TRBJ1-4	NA	TGTGCCAGCAGGGATCAGGGGCAAGGGGAAAAACTGTTTTTT	CASRDQGQGEKLFF
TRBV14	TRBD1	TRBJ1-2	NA	TGTGCCAGCAGCCTCGACAGGGTGGGCTACACCTTC	CASSLDRVGYTF
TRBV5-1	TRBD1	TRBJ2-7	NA	TGCGCCAGCAGCCCGGGGACAGGAATGACATACGAGCAGTACTTC	CASSPGTGMTYEQYF
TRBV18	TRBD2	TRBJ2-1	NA	TGTGCCAGCTCACACATGAACGGACTAGCGGGAGGGCACAATGAGCAGTTCTTC	CASSHMNGLAGGHNEQFF
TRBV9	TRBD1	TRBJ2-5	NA	TGTGCCAGCAGCGTATTGGGACAGGCATTATCAGAGACCCAGTACTTC	CASSVLGQALSETQYF
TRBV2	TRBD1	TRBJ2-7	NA	TGTGCCAGCAGTGTTGACAGGGGGCTCCACGAGCAGTACTTC	CASSVDRGLHEQYF
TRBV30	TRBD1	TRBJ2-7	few	TGTGCCTGGAGGGGGACAGCCTACGAGCAGTACTTC	CAWRGTAYEQYF
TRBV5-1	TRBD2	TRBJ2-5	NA	TGCGCCAGCACCACCTCTAGCGGGAGTAGCTGGGAGACCCAGTACTTC	CASTTSSGSSWETQYF
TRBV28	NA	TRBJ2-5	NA	TGTGCCAGCAGTTTGGCCAGCGGGTTTACGGAGACCCAGTACTTC	CASSLASGFTETQYF
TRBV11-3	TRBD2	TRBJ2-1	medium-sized	TGTGCCAGCAGCCCCGGGACTAGGACCAATGAGCAGTTCTTC	CASSPGTRTNEQFF
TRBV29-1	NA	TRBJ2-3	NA	TGCAGCGTTGACCTCCGGGAGACGCAGTATTTT	CSVDLRETQYF
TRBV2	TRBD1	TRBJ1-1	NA	TGTGCCAGCACCCCGGGACAGGGGGCGCGAGGTAAAGCTTTCTTT	CASTPGQGARGKAFF
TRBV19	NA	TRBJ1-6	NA	TGTGCCAGTAGTATAGGCCGACAGGTTTCACCCCTCCACTTT	CASSIGRQVSPLHF
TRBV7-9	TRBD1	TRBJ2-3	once	TGTGCCAGCAGACCCCAGGGGGCCGGCGATACGCAGTATTTT	CASRPQGAGDTQYF
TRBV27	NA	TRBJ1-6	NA	TGTGCCAGCAGTTTAAAGGGGGCCTATAATTCACCCCTCCACTTT	CASSLKGAYNSPLHF
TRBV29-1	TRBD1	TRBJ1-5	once	TGCAGCGCCCTTACCGGGACAGGGCTCGGTCAGCCCCAGCATTTT	CSALTGTGLGQPQHF
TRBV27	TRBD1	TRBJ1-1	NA	TGTGCCAGCAGTCAGGGGGGACAGGAAGCTTTCTTT	CASSQGGQEAFF
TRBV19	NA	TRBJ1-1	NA	TGTGCCAGTTTAGCGGACCCAGCAGGGACTGAAGCTTTCTTT	CASLADPAGTEAFF
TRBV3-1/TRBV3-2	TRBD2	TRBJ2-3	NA	TGTGCCAGCAGCCAAGATTGGCGGGAGGGCCGTTATAGGGGCACAGATACGCAGTATTTT	CASSQDWREGRYRGTDTQYF
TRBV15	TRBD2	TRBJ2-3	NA	TGTGCCACCAGCAGAGATCGGTCTAGCGGGAGCCGGACAGATACGCAGTATTTT	CATSRDRSSGSRTDTQYF
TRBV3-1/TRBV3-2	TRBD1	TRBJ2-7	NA	TGTGCCAGCAGCCCGGATCCAGCGGACAGGGGGCTATCCTACGAGCAGTACTTC	CASSPDPADRGLSYEQYF
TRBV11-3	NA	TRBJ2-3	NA	TGTGCCAGCAGCTTAGGGGGCGGCCCTAGCACAGATACGCAGTATTTT	CASSLGGGPSTDTQYF
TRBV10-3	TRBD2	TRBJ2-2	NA	TGTGCCATCACCAGCGGGGACTACACCGGGGAGCTGTTTTTT	CAITSGDYTGELFF
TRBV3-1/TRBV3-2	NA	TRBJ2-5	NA	TGTGCCAGCAGCCAAGTTGGGGGGGGCTCGAAGGAGACCCAGTACTTC	CASSQVGGGSKETQYF
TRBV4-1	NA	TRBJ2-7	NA	TGCGCCAGCGGAGAACCCTACGAGCAGTACTTC	CASGEPYEQYF
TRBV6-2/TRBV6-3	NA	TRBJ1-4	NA	TGTGCCAGCAGTTACCAACCCGGGACTAATGAAAAACTGTTTTTT	CASSYQPGTNEKLFF
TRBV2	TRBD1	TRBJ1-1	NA	TGTGCCAGCAATATACAGGGGTTGAACACTGAAGCTTTCTTT	CASNIQGLNTEAFF